A selection of T cell receptor beta chains follows, all from one sample in a study of response to subunit inactivated influenza vaccine. TCRdb reprocessed the RT-PCR reads via MiXCR and lists one record per CDR3 protein. The data show under 800,000 distinct CDR3 sequences, approximately 13% seen once. The sample here was PBMCs from blood, taken roughly 2 weeks before vaccination. All receptors derive from a man between 45 and 60 years old who received an inactivated influenza vaccine. The CDR3 runs from the conserved cysteine through the conserved F or W. The D gene is left open where the match is weak. Not every row has a clone size; where given, it reads once, few, many or a size class.

TRBV24-1	TRBJ2-1	NA	NA	TGTGCCACCAGTGATCGGACACCAAGCTCCTACAATGAGCAGTTCTTC	CATSDRTPSSYNEQFF
TRBV6-5	TRBJ2-1	TRBD2	NA	TGTGCCAGCAGTTACTCCGCGGCGGGACTAGCATACAATGAGCAGTTCTTC	CASSYSAAGLAYNEQFF
TRBV4-3	TRBJ2-2	TRBD2	many	TGCGCCAGCAGCCAAGAAGCGGGAGGAAACACCGGGGAGCTGTTTTTT	CASSQEAGGNTGELFF
TRBV4-2	TRBJ2-5	TRBD1	NA	TGTGCCAGCAGCCAAGGACCGGGACAGGGAGAGACCCAGTACTTC	CASSQGPGQGETQYF
TRBV7-9	TRBJ2-1	TRBD2	many	TGTGCCAGCAGCCCCAACCCTAGGGCGGGAGGGCCGCGGAATGAGCAGTTCTTC	CASSPNPRAGGPRNEQFF
TRBV7-9	TRBJ1-6	NA	NA	TGTGCCAGCAGCCTACAGACTCTGGGTTCACCCCTCCACTTT	CASSLQTLGSPLHF
TRBV20-1	TRBJ2-1	TRBD2	few	TGCAGTGCTACGGGACTAGCGGGGCCGAGCTCCTACAATGAGCAGTTCTTC	CSATGLAGPSSYNEQFF
TRBV4-1	TRBJ2-1	NA	NA	TGCGCCAGCAGCCAAGACAATTCGAGGGCCCAGTTCTTC	CASSQDNSRAQFF
TRBV5-1	TRBJ1-1	NA	many	TGCGCCAGCACCCTCGGGGAATCCAACGCTGAAGCTTTCTTT	CASTLGESNAEAFF
TRBV15	TRBJ2-3	NA	NA	TGTGCCACCAGCAGAGATTCTCAATACACAGATACGCAGTATTTT	CATSRDSQYTDTQYF
TRBV4-2	TRBJ2-7	TRBD2	few	TGTGCCAGCAGCCTGGGAACTAGCGGGAGGGCCGCCGAGCAGTACTTC	CASSLGTSGRAAEQYF
TRBV5-1	TRBJ1-1	NA	NA	TGCGCCAGCAGCTTTCAGGGAGTTATGGCTTTCTTT	CASSFQGVMAFF
TRBV7-8	TRBJ2-3	TRBD2	NA	TGTGCCAGCAGCCACTCTACGAGGACTAGCGTCACAGATACGCAGTATTTT	CASSHSTRTSVTDTQYF
TRBV6-5	TRBJ2-3	TRBD2	few	TGTGCCAGCAGTTACTCTAGACCTAGCGGTCCTAGCACAGATACGCAGTATTTT	CASSYSRPSGPSTDTQYF
TRBV9	TRBJ1-1	NA	once	TGTGCCAGCAGCGTAGGCGCTAAAACTGAAGCTTTCTTT	CASSVGAKTEAFF
TRBV7-2	TRBJ2-5	NA	NA	TGTGCCAGCAGCCAGCTTCTTAGGGGGACCCAGTACTTC	CASSQLLRGTQYF
TRBV29-1	TRBJ2-5	NA	few	TGCAGCGTTGTTGAGACACTCGAAGAGACCCAGTACTTC	CSVVETLEETQYF
TRBV20-1	TRBJ2-3	TRBD1	NA	TGCAGAGCCAGGCGCTTTGGGACAGGGTTTACAGATACGCAGTATTTT	CRARRFGTGFTDTQYF
TRBV9	TRBJ2-7	TRBD2	NA	TGTGCCAGCAGCCCCCGTATAGCGGGAGGATATGAGCAGTACTTC	CASSPRIAGGYEQYF
TRBV4-1	TRBJ2-3	TRBD2	few	TGCGCCAGCAGCCAACTAGCGGGGGGATATACTAGCACAGATACGCAGTATTTT	CASSQLAGGYTSTDTQYF
TRBV6-2/TRBV6-3	TRBJ2-3	TRBD1	NA	TGTGCCAGCAGTCGAAGACAGGGGGCCAACACAGATACGCAGTATTTT	CASSRRQGANTDTQYF
TRBV4-2	TRBJ2-7	NA	NA	TGTGCCAGCAGCCAAGGGCGGGGAGGCTCCGAGCAGTACTTC	CASSQGRGGSEQYF
TRBV29-1	TRBJ2-5	NA	few	TGCAGCGTTTACTCATTCGGGACGGACCAAGAGACCCAGTACTTC	CSVYSFGTDQETQYF
TRBV2	TRBJ2-3	TRBD1	few	TGTGCCAGCAGTGGTTTACTCGGGACAGCTAGCACAGATACGCAGTATTTT	CASSGLLGTASTDTQYF
TRBV12-3/TRBV12-4	TRBJ2-5	NA	NA	TGTGCCAGCAGTCCGCCCCTATCTAGCATGTCAGAGACCCAGTACTTC	CASSPPLSSMSETQYF
TRBV25-1	TRBJ1-6	NA	few	TGTGCCAGCGGTGGGGGCAATTCACCCCTCCACTTT	CASGGGNSPLHF
TRBV19	TRBJ1-1	TRBD1	NA	TGTGCCAGTAGTGCCGGGACAGGGGTTACTGAAGCTTTCTTT	CASSAGTGVTEAFF
TRBV9	TRBJ2-2	TRBD1	few	TGTGCCAGCAGCGTACAAGGGACAGGGAGCACCGGGGAGCTGTTTTTT	CASSVQGTGSTGELFF
TRBV20-1	TRBJ2-7	NA	many	TGCAGTGCTAGCGGGATCTCCTACGAGCAGTACTTC	CSASGISYEQYF
TRBV7-2	TRBJ2-3	NA	few	TGTGCCAGCAGCCTACGTAGGCTAGTAGGTGATACGCAGTATTTT	CASSLRRLVGDTQYF
TRBV19	TRBJ1-5	NA	NA	TGTGCCAGTAGTAGACAGGACCTTAGCAATCAGCCCCAGCATTTT	CASSRQDLSNQPQHF
TRBV4-3	TRBJ1-1	NA	NA	TGCGCCAGCAGCCAAGATGAGAACACTGAAGCTTTCTTT	CASSQDENTEAFF
TRBV7-8	TRBJ1-1	NA	few	TGTGCCAGCAGAGCCGGAGGGGTAACCACTGAAGCTTTCTTT	CASRAGGVTTEAFF
TRBV5-1	TRBJ2-7	TRBD2	few	TGCGCCAGCAGTGAAACCGGGACTAGCGGGAGCGAGCAGTACTTC	CASSETGTSGSEQYF
TRBV7-8	TRBJ2-3	NA	NA	TGTGCCAGCAGCTTAGCCCGGGTCGTCGGCACAGATACGCAGTATTTT	CASSLARVVGTDTQYF
TRBV5-1	TRBJ1-4	NA	NA	TGCGCCAGCAGCCCCGGATCGACAGGCGCTAATGAAAAACTGTTTTTT	CASSPGSTGANEKLFF
TRBV20-1	TRBJ2-3	NA	few	TGCAGTGCTAGAGATGCAGGTAGCACAGATACGCAGTATTTT	CSARDAGSTDTQYF
TRBV5-1	TRBJ1-4	NA	NA	TGCGCCAGCAGCACCCGGGCCTCGGAAAAACTGTTTTTT	CASSTRASEKLFF
TRBV5-1	TRBJ2-5	TRBD1	few	TGCGCCAGCAGCTTGGGGACAGGGGGAACCCCAGAGACCCAGTACTTC	CASSLGTGGTPETQYF
TRBV5-8	TRBJ2-2	NA	NA	TGTGCCAGCAGCCCTGATTACGGGGAGCTGTTTTTT	CASSPDYGELFF
TRBV3-1	TRBJ2-7	TRBD2	few	TGTGCCAGCAGCCAAGGTCGGTTAGCGGGAGGCCCCAGGGTCGAGCAGTACTTC	CASSQGRLAGGPRVEQYF